This T cell receptor (beta chain) was identified in a study of identical twins. Study results and limitations: Whereas memory repertoires showed no such difference, abundant cord blood beta clonotypes carried fewer insertions. Models predicted less out-of-frame TCR alpha sharing in monozygotic twins than was found.

One entry per CDR3 protein results from TCRdb running MiXCR on the 5' RACE reads. The sample yields 1,800,000 or so distinct CDR3 sequences, 32% seen once. Germline CDR1 SGHRS, CDR2 YFSETQ. This CDR3 region has 16 residues. The V and J ends lost 3 bases and 2 bases respectively, with 16 bases between them. Turning to this clonotype: Antigen: not known.

V and J are TRBV5-1 and TRBJ2-3; tentative D call: TRBD2 (5 bases). The material sequenced was cord blood. This receptor was obtained from a newborn girl in good health. CDR3 bases: TGCGCCAGCAGCTCAGCGACTACTATCCCCACAGATACGCAGTATTTT. It is translated as CASSSATTIPTDTQYF. The complete variable domain, with remaining parts taken from reference TRBV5-1 and TRBJ2-3, reads KAGVTQTPRYLIKTRGQQVTLSCSPISGHRSVSWYQQTPGQGLQFLFEYFSETQRNKGNFPGRFSGRQFSNSRSEMNVSTLELGDSALYLCASSSATTIPTDTQYFGPGTRLTVL.